Listed here are 18 T cell receptor beta chains from one sample, sequenced in a study of shared clonotypes between healthy human individuals. Clones were read by immunoSEQ multiplex PCR, and TCRdb kept only the in-frame ones, dropping some. This sample has more than 900,000 clones, with around 78% found just once. Sequenced: memory CD4+ T cells from PBMCs. The subset: CD45RA-negative fraction. These receptors originate from a young man in good health. Some clones in this sample may be carry-over from other donors' samples.

This chain uses TRBV11-2 with TRBJ2-1; D could derive from TRBD1 or TRBD2 (5 bases each). Deletions cut 5 bases from V and 8 bases from J, with 13 bases between. The CDR3 is 13 residues long. Germline-derived CDR1 and CDR2 are SGHAT and FQNNGV. The CDR3 here is CASSPGTLYEQFF. The CDR3 DNA is TGTGCCAGCAGCCCCGGGACCCTGTATGAGCAGTTCTTC.

This clone was recorded only once. This chain uses TRBV15 with TRBJ1-2, with D hard to call. Germline CDR1 is LNHNV and CDR2 is YYDKDF (reference sequence). This CDR3 spans 15 amino acids. The V end was cut by 6 bases, the J end by 0 bases, with 14 bases between. The CDR3: CATSDRKGANYGYTF. Here the CDR3 DNA reads TGTGCCACCAGTGACCGCAAGGGAGCTAACTATGGCTACACCTTC.

The J gene is TRBJ1-4, the V gene TRBV28; D is possibly TRBD1 (5 bases). This CDR3 has 16 amino acids. With 6 bases removed from V and 14 bases from J, the gap between germline ends came to 28 bases. Germline V lookup: CDR1 MDHEN, CDR2 SYDVKM. The CDR3 DNA reads as TGTGCCAGCAGACCCTTTGGAGGGGCCGGTGGGTTGGACCTGTTTTTT. Protein product: CASRPFGGAGGLDLFF.

This clone occurred a few times. The V gene is TRBV2, the J gene TRBJ1-2; 9 bases map to TRBD1. CDR3 length equals 13 residues. Germline V lookup: CDR1 SNHLY, CDR2 FYNNEI. V lost 6 bases, J lost 7 bases, and 6 bases stayed unmatched. CDR3 nucleotide sequence: TGTGCCAGCAGCTGGGACAGGGTACGTGGCTACACCTTC. Its protein is CASSWDRVRGYTF. Full variable domain (missing parts from reference TRBV2 and TRBJ1-2): EPEVTQTPSHQVTQMGQEVILRCVPISNHLYFYWYRQILGQKVEFLVSFYNNEISEKSEIFDDQFSVERPDGSNFTLKIRSTKLEDSAMYFCASSWDRVRGYTFGSGTRLTVV.

The V call is TRBV19, the J call TRBJ2-6, with D possibly being TRBD2 (5 bases). The V end lost 0 bases, the J end lost 0 bases, and 9 bases lay between the germline ends. Germline CDR1 and CDR2: LNHDA and SQIVND (reference sequence). This CDR3 is built from 17 residues. CDR3 coding DNA: TGTGCCAGTAGTATAGACAGACGGGACTCTGGGGCCAACGTCCTGACTTTC. The encoded protein is CASSIDRRDSGANVLTF. The variable domain in full, with the rest retrieved from reference TRBV19 and TRBJ2-6, is DGGITQSPKYLFRKEGQNVTLSCEQNLNHDAMYWYRQDPGQGLRLIYYSQIVNDFQKGDIAEGYSVSREKKESFPLTVTSAQKNPTAFYLCASSIDRRDSGANVLTFGAGSRLTVL.

This clone has only a few counts. The V and J genes are TRBV5-1 and TRBJ2-7; D not resolved. CDR1 SGHRS and CDR2 YFSETQ come from the germline V gene. V lost 1 base, J lost 5 bases, and 13 bases lay in between. This CDR3 has 14 residues. CDR3 nucleotides: TGCGCCAGCAGCTTGCGTGATCCAAAGGACGAGCAGTACTTC. This sequence encodes CASSLRDPKDEQYF.

CDR3 coding DNA: TGCGCCAGCAGCTGGGGACAGGTGGATGAAGCTTTCTTT. This sequence encodes CASSWGQVDEAFF. This chain joins TRBV5-1 and TRBJ1-1; TRBD1 agrees at 8 bases. In germline, CDR1 is SGHRS, CDR2 YFSETQ. The CDR3 totals 13 residues. Trimming removed 3 bases from V and 7 bases from J; junction bases left unmatched: 5.

The V call is TRBV7-2, the J call TRBJ2-7; TRBD1 matches at 9 bases. Germline V gives CDR1 SGHTA, CDR2 FQGNSA. This CDR3 contains 16 residues. J was trimmed by 6 bases and V by 3 bases; bases with no gene match: 12. CDR3 residues: CASSFSQGAIGAEQYF. DNA of the CDR3: TGTGCCAGCAGCTTTTCACAGGGGGCGATCGGGGCCGAGCAGTACTTC.

The rearrangement uses TRBV28 and TRBJ1-1; no clear D gene. This CDR3 has 13 amino acids. Looked up from germline, CDR1 is MDHEN and CDR2 is SYDVKM. Deletions cut 4 bases from V and 6 bases from J, with 12 bases between. The CDR3 sequence: CASSSLPQAEAFF. The CDR3 DNA reads TGTGCCAGCAGTTCGTTGCCGCAAGCTGAAGCTTTCTTT. The whole variable domain, filled in from reference TRBV28 and TRBJ1-1, reads DVKVTQSSRYLVKRTGEKVFLECVQDMDHENMFWYRQDPGLGLRLIYFSYDVKMKEKGDIPEGYSVSREKKERFSLILESASTNQTSMYLCASSSLPQAEAFFGQGTRLTVV.

The table lists this clone with a few counts. The chain recombines TRBV25-1 with TRBJ2-2; possible D gene TRBD2, 5 bases. The CDR3 is 14 residues long. CDR1 and CDR2 from the germline V gene are MGHDK and SYGVNS. V lost 8 bases and J 4 bases, leaving 14 bases between the germline ends. The CDR3 sequence is CASLPKRSTGELFF. The CDR3 DNA is TGTGCCAGCCTCCCTAAGCGGAGCACCGGGGAGCTGTTTTTT.

V is TRBV5-4 and J is TRBJ2-5; no firm D call. Germline V lookup: CDR1 SGHNT, CDR2 YYREEE (reference sequence). CDR3 length: 12 amino acids. The V gene lost 3 bases and the J gene lost 1 base, with 4 bases spanning the gap. CDR3 nucleotide sequence: TGTGCCAGCAGCTGGCCCCAAGAGACCCAGTACTTC. Translated, it gives CASSWPQETQYF.

The chain is built from TRBV6-1 and TRBJ1-5, with 12 bases fitting TRBD1. With 6 bases clipped from V and 7 bases from J, the junction kept 4 bases outside the gene matches. CDR3 length: 14 residues. Germline V gene sequence: CDR1 MNHNS, CDR2 SASEGT. The CDR3 bases are TGTGCCAGCAGATTAGGGACAGGGGGCCAGCCCCAGCATTTT. Amino acid sequence: CASRLGTGGQPQHF.

The chain carries TRBV7-8 and TRBJ2-3, with 14 bases identical to TRBD2. V gave up 5 bases and J gave up 5 bases; unmatched junction bases: 15. Germline-derived CDR1 and CDR2 are SGHVS and FQNEAQ. This CDR3 has 19 residues. CDR3 protein: CASSPGQGLAGAGGDTQYF. The DNA of the CDR3 is TGTGCCAGCAGCCCCGGACAGGGACTAGCGGGAGCTGGTGGAGATACGCAGTATTTT. Based on the CDR3 plus reference TRBV7-8 and TRBJ2-3, the full variable domain is GAGVSQSPRYKVAKRGQDVALRCDPISGHVSLFWYQQALGQGPEFLTYFQNEAQLDKSGLPSDRFFAERPEGSVSTLKIQRTQQEDSAVYLCASSPGQGLAGAGGDTQYFGPGTRLTVL.

Here the CDR3 reads CASSKDSSSTDTQYF. Written as DNA, the CDR3 is TGTGCCAGCAGTAAGGACAGCTCTAGCACAGATACGCAGTATTTT. The V call is TRBV5-4, the J call TRBJ2-3, with D possibly TRBD1 on 6 matching bases. The V gene lost 5 bases and the J gene lost 0 bases, with 13 bases spanning the gap. In germline, CDR1 is SGHNT, CDR2 YYREEE (reference sequence). The CDR3 runs 15 residues. Looking up the rest from reference TRBV5-4 and TRBJ2-3 gives the full variable domain: ETGVTQSPTHLIKTRGQQVTLRCSSQSGHNTVSWYQQALGQGPQFIFQYYREEENGRGNFPPRFSGLQFPNYSSELNVNALELDDSALYLCASSKDSSSTDTQYFGPGTRLTVL.

This rearrangement joins TRBV9 to TRBJ1-4; 11 nucleotides agree with TRBD1. The CDR3 has 15 residues. Germline CDR1 SGDLS, CDR2 YYNGEE. V trimming: 2 bases; J trimming: 7 bases; junction bases outside the gene matches: 4. CDR3 loop: CASSVSGTGGEKLFF. The CDR3 DNA is TGTGCCAGCAGCGTTTCCGGGACAGGGGGTGAAAAACTGTTTTTT. The whole variable domain, remainder taken from reference TRBV9 and TRBJ1-4, is DSGVTQTPKHLITATGQRVTLRCSPRSGDLSVYWYQQSLDQGLQFLIQYYNGEERAKGNILERFSAQQFPDLHSELNLSSLELGDSALYFCASSVSGTGGEKLFFGSGTQLSVL.

This chain links TRBV7-9 with TRBJ1-2; 8 positions match TRBD1. This CDR3 comprises 13 residues. The germline gives CDR1 SEHNR, CDR2 FQNEAQ (reference sequence). V lost 3 bases and J lost 8; bases outside the gene matches: 5. The CDR3 here is CASSFRTGQGYTF. The CDR3 nucleotides are TGTGCCAGCAGCTTCCGGACAGGGCAAGGCTACACCTTC. Using reference TRBV7-9 and TRBJ1-2 for the parts outside the CDR3, the full variable domain is DTGVSQNPRHKITKRGQNVTFRCDPISEHNRLYWYRQTLGQGPEFLTYFQNEAQLEKSRLLSDRFSAERPKGSFSTLEIQRTEQGDSAMYLCASSFRTGQGYTFGSGTRLTVV.

The J gene is TRBJ2-3, the V gene TRBV7-8, with D maybe TRBD2 (6 bases). V was trimmed by 4 bases and J by 5 bases, leaving 22 bases between them. Germline lookup yields CDR1 SGHVS and CDR2 FQNEAQ. CDR3 length: 17 amino acids. The CDR3 DNA follows: TGTGCCAGCAGCTCCGGTAGGGGAGGCGGTGGGGGAGATACGCAGTATTTT. It translates to CASSSGRGGGGGDTQYF.

This clone has just a few counts. The genes are TRBV6-5 and TRBJ1-5; no clear D gene. CDR3 length: 13 amino acids. With 0 bases removed from V and 7 bases from J, the gap between germline ends came to 7 bases. Looked up from germline, CDR1 is MNHEY and CDR2 is SVGAGI. The CDR3 DNA is TGTGCCAGCAGTTACTCCGGGCTCCAGCCCCAGCATTTT. It specifies CASSYSGLQPQHF.